A selection of T cell receptor beta chains follows, all from one sample in a study of sequential checkpoint blockade in melanoma. TCRdb keeps only in-frame clones here, not all; method: immunoSEQ multiplex PCR. The sample has roughly 10,000 clones, around 78% seen once. Material: CD8+ T cells sorted from blood (inferred from file names), obtained from a patient given nivolumab and ipilimumab in sequence. These receptors were taken from a human donor with melanoma. The CDR3 runs from the conserved cysteine through the conserved F or W. The D gene is left open where the match is weak. Not every row has a clone size; where given, it reads once, few, many or a size class.

TGTGCCAGCAGCTATACTAGCGGGGGTAAACTGTTTTTT CASSYTSGGKLFF TRBV6-5 NA few TRBJ1-4
TGTGCCAGCAGCTTATCTCAGAATGAGCAGTTCTTC CASSLSQNEQFF TRBV7-9 NA few TRBJ2-1
TGTGCCAGCAGCTTAAATACAGCTAACTATGGCTACACCTTC CASSLNTANYGYTF TRBV7-8 NA NA TRBJ1-2
TGTGCCAGCAGTGAGGACTATAGCAATCAGCCCCAGCATTTT CASSEDYSNQPQHF TRBV2 NA NA TRBJ1-5
TGCGCCAGCAGCTTCCGGACTGATGAAGAGCAGTACTTC CASSFRTDEEQYF TRBV5-1 NA few TRBJ2-7
TGTGCCAGCAGCTTAGGTCCTCCCGAAAACATTCAGTACTTC CASSLGPPENIQYF TRBV7-9 NA NA TRBJ2-4
TGCGCCAGCAGCCAAGATCAGTACAATGAGCAGTTCTTC CASSQDQYNEQFF TRBV4-1 NA NA TRBJ2-1
TGTGCCAGCAGTGCAGGGGGAACTGAAGCTTTCTTT CASSAGGTEAFF TRBV25-1 TRBD1 NA TRBJ1-1
TGTGCCAGCAGCGGGGGGTATGAGCAGTTCTTC CASSGGYEQFF TRBV27 TRBD2 NA TRBJ2-1
TGTGCCAGCAGCTTGGCGGGATTGGGCACAGATACGCAGTATTTT CASSLAGLGTDTQYF TRBV5-4 NA NA TRBJ2-3
TGTGCCAGCAGCGAGGGGGACAGGGGGCATGGCTACACCTTC CASSEGDRGHGYTF TRBV9 TRBD1 NA TRBJ1-2
TGTGCCAGCAGCTCGGGACTAGCGGGATTCTACGAGCAGTACTTC CASSSGLAGFYEQYF TRBV7-9 TRBD2 NA TRBJ2-7
TGTGCCAGCAGTTATTTAGGGGTGGGGCAGTACTTC CASSYLGVGQYF TRBV6-6 NA once TRBJ2-7
TGTGCCAGCAGTGAAGGGGACAGGGAGAGGGCCGGGGAGCTGTTTTTT CASSEGDRERAGELFF TRBV2 TRBD1 NA TRBJ2-2
TGTGCCAGCAGCAACCGGGACAGGGGGCTTGGTGAGCAGTTCTTC CASSNRDRGLGEQFF TRBV7-9 TRBD1 NA TRBJ2-1
TGTGCCAGCAGCGGGGGAGTCACTTCACCCCTCCACTTT CASSGGVTSPLHF TRBV27 NA medium-sized TRBJ1-6
TGTGCCAGTAGCCCTTTCGGGGGTGACTACAATGAGCAGTTCTTC CASSPFGGDYNEQFF TRBV19 NA NA TRBJ2-1
TGTGCCAGCAGTTTATCTATCACCGGGGAGCTGTTTTTT CASSLSITGELFF TRBV27 NA NA TRBJ2-2
TGTGCCACCAGCTCGCGGGAGGTCACTGAGTACGAGCAGTACTTC CATSSREVTEYEQYF TRBV15 TRBD2 NA TRBJ2-7
TGTGCCAGCAGTTACAGTTTTGATTCAGATACGCAGTATTTT CASSYSFDSDTQYF TRBV27 NA NA TRBJ2-3
TGTGCCAGCAGCTTGGATCCGCGGCCCAATGAGCAGTTCTTC CASSLDPRPNEQFF TRBV5-4 NA NA TRBJ2-1
TGTGCCAGCAGTCAGGGGAGCTCCTACGAGCAGTACTTC CASSQGSSYEQYF TRBV27 NA NA TRBJ2-7
TGCAGCGCGAGAGGGGGCTCTATGGGTGGCTACACCTTC CSARGGSMGGYTF TRBV29-1 TRBD1 once TRBJ1-2
TGTGCCAGTAGTATAGCCGGGGGGCCCCAAGAGACCCAGTACTTC CASSIAGGPQETQYF TRBV19 NA NA TRBJ2-5
TGTGCCAGCAGCTTAGGCGGGACAGGGAACGAGCAGTACTTC CASSLGGTGNEQYF TRBV7-2 TRBD1 once TRBJ2-7
TGTGCCAGCAGCCAAGATGAAGGGGCTGGGGCCAACGTCCTGACTTTC CASSQDEGAGANVLTF TRBV7-9 NA NA TRBJ2-6
TGTGCCAGCAGCGTAGCGGGACAGGTGATCTCTGGAAACACCATATATTTT CASSVAGQVISGNTIYF TRBV9 TRBD1 NA TRBJ1-3
TGTGCCACCAGCAGTGCCGGGAGGGCGGATGGCTACACCTTC CATSSAGRADGYTF TRBV15 NA NA TRBJ1-2
TGCGCCAGCAGCCCGGGTTGGACTAGCGGGATAAACAATGAGCAGTTCTTC CASSPGWTSGINNEQFF TRBV5-1 TRBD2 NA TRBJ2-1
TGTGCCAGCAGCGAGACAGGGGGCGCGGGCACCGGGGAGCTGTTTTTT CASSETGGAGTGELFF TRBV9 TRBD1 few TRBJ2-2
TGTGCCATCAGTGAGTCCTCGCGCTCGGACATCAACTATGGCTACACCTTC CAISESSRSDINYGYTF TRBV10-3 NA NA TRBJ1-2
TGTGCCAGCAGCCTGGGACAGACACTCTACGAGCAGTACTTC CASSLGQTLYEQYF TRBV13 TRBD1 few TRBJ2-7
TGTGCCAGCAGCTACAGACAGGGGAAGAGCACAGATACGCAGTATTTT CASSYRQGKSTDTQYF TRBV7-6 TRBD1 NA TRBJ2-3
TGTGCCACCCGGGACAGGGCCACAGATACGCAGTATTTT CATRDRATDTQYF TRBV19 TRBD1 NA TRBJ2-3
TGTGCCAGCAGCTTAGCGGGGACTATCCAAGAGACCCAGTACTTC CASSLAGTIQETQYF TRBV9 TRBD2 NA TRBJ2-5
TGTGCCAGCAGCCCCGGGGGATTTGGCAAGCAGTACTTC CASSPGGFGKQYF TRBV5-6 NA NA TRBJ2-7
TGTGCCAGCAGCTTGGGACAGGGGATCTCCTACGAGCAGTACTTC CASSLGQGISYEQYF TRBV11-2 TRBD1 NA TRBJ2-7
TGTGCCAGTAATTACGGCGGCTATGGCTACACCTTC CASNYGGYGYTF TRBV19 NA NA TRBJ1-2
TGTGCCAGCAGCAAAGTTTTAGCGATTCAAGAGACCCAGTACTTC CASSKVLAIQETQYF TRBV21-1 NA NA TRBJ2-5
TGCAGTGCCCAGAGCGGGAGTGAGCAGTTCTTC CSAQSGSEQFF TRBV20-1 TRBD2 NA TRBJ2-1
TGTGCCAGCAGCCCAACGGGACTAGCGGGAAGGGAGCAGTACTTC CASSPTGLAGREQYF TRBV9 TRBD2 few TRBJ2-7
TGTGCCAGCAGTTTATCTTTTGGGATATGGGGACAGAATGAAAAACTGTTTTTT CASSLSFGIWGQNEKLFF TRBV27 TRBD1 NA TRBJ1-4
TGTGCCAGCAGCTTAAGCGGACTAGCGGGAGGCCTGTTCTTC CASSLSGLAGGLFF TRBV7-9 TRBD2 NA TRBJ2-1
TGTGCCAGCAGTTTAAGTCCAGGGAGGGCAAAAAACATTCAGTACTTC CASSLSPGRAKNIQYF TRBV27 TRBD2 NA TRBJ2-4
TGCAGTGCTACCCAGGTTATTGAAGCTTTCTTT CSATQVIEAFF TRBV20-1 NA few TRBJ1-1
TGCGCCAGCAGGCAGGACCCGGGAGCAATTAACTATGGCTACACCTTC CASRQDPGAINYGYTF TRBV5-4 NA NA TRBJ1-2
TGTGCCAGCAGCCCGGGACTAGCGGGAACGGAGACCCAGTACTTC CASSPGLAGTETQYF TRBV5-4 TRBD2 NA TRBJ2-5
TGCGCCAGCAGCCGGACAGGTAACACTGAAGCTTTCTTT CASSRTGNTEAFF TRBV5-1 TRBD1 NA TRBJ1-1
TGCAGCGGGCAGGGGATTGAAAGCTCCTACAATGAGCAGTTCTTC CSGQGIESSYNEQFF TRBV29-1 NA NA TRBJ2-1
TGTGCCAGCAGCGTAGCGTTCCCCCCCGGGGGAAATGGGCAGTTCTTC CASSVAFPPGGNGQFF TRBV9 NA NA TRBJ2-1
TGTGCCAGTAGGGTTAGCGGGAGCTCCTACAATGAGCAGTTCTTC CASRVSGSSYNEQFF TRBV19 TRBD2 NA TRBJ2-1
TGTGCCAGCGCCCCCGCGGGAGGGGAAGAGACCCAGTACTTC CASAPAGGEETQYF TRBV2 TRBD2 NA TRBJ2-5
TGTGCCAGTAGTATGGAGGAGGGAGTCACAGATACGCAGTATTTT CASSMEEGVTDTQYF TRBV19 NA NA TRBJ2-3
TGTGCCAGCGGAGACTACAATGAGCAGTTCTTC CASGDYNEQFF TRBV9 NA few TRBJ2-1